These 2 T cell receptor beta chains came from one sample sequenced in a study of post-analysis software for immune sequencing data. Whole-study results and caveats: Four or five TRBV segments (TRBV5-6, TRBV5-1 and TRBV20-1 among them) occurred more frequently in patients than in controls.

Unique molecular identifiers were carried by the TCR beta cDNA libraries. TCRdb itself ran the PCR reads through MiXCR, one entry per CDR3 protein. This table holds about 820,000 distinct CDR3 sequences, about 53% found once. No cognate antigen is known for these TCRs. Sequenced input: blood. All receptors come from a girl aged 5-17 years with multiple sclerosis.

This clonotype was counted between two and nine times. The chain employs TRBV4-2 and TRBJ2-3, with TRBD2 identical over 9 bases. The V segment lost 4 bases and the J segment 2 bases; nucleotides outside the gene matches: 7. Germline V gene sequence: CDR1 LGHNA, CDR2 YNFKEQ. This CDR3 contains 16 residues. Written as DNA, the CDR3 is TGTGCCAGCAGCCCTAAAGCGGGGGGCGACACAGATACGCAGTATTTT. Translated: CASSPKAGGDTDTQYF.

This clonotype was counted between two and nine times. The CDR3 is CSARILAGETQYF. The CDR3 DNA follows: TGCAGTGCTAGGATACTAGCGGGAGAGACCCAGTACTTC. The gene calls are TRBV20-1 and TRBJ2-5; 9 bases are shared with TRBD2. The trim removed 3 bases at V and 4 bases at J, leaving 3 bases unmatched. The CDR3 consists of 13 residues. CDR1 DFQATT and CDR2 SNEGSKA come from the germline V gene (reference sequence).